Listed below are T cell receptor beta chains from one sample, sequenced in a study of blood T cell repertoires in COVID-19. This table comes from immunoSEQ multiplex PCR, and its TCRdb copy is limited to in-frame clones, with some not included. The data hold fewer than 450,000 clones, with around 88% observed a single time. Material: peripheral blood. Receptors were obtained from a woman aged 45 to 65 with COVID-19, enrolled during active disease. The CDR3 runs from the conserved cysteine through the conserved F or W. A D gene is named only where the DNA matches it firmly. Some rows mark clone size as missing; the rest say once, few, many or name a class of expanded clone.

clone_size	v_call	d_call	j_call	cdr3_aa	cdr3_nt
NA	TRBV4-1	NA	TRBJ1-1	CASSQDQYEAFF	TGCGCCAGCAGCCAAGATCAGTATGAAGCTTTCTTT
NA	TRBV11-2	TRBD1	TRBJ2-2	CASSWNRGDTGELFF	TGTGCCAGCAGCTGGAACAGGGGGGACACCGGGGAGCTGTTTTTT
NA	TRBV14	TRBD2	TRBJ2-5	CASSPRWGGRETQYF	TGTGCCAGCAGCCCCCGGTGGGGGGGGAGAGAGACCCAGTACTTC
few	TRBV29-1	NA	TRBJ1-1	CSAHSEMNTEAFF	TGCAGCGCCCACTCGGAGATGAACACTGAAGCTTTCTTT
NA	TRBV6-1	NA	TRBJ2-4	CASSAIPQGGFKNIQYF	TGTGCCAGCAGTGCGATCCCTCAGGGGGGTTTCAAAAACATTCAGTACTTC
NA	TRBV3-1/TRBV3-2	NA	TRBJ2-6	CASSLTGNPPSGANVLTF	TGTGCCAGCAGCCTCACAGGGAACCCTCCCTCTGGGGCCAACGTCCTGACTTTC
NA	TRBV24-1	TRBD2	TRBJ2-5	CATSDPLAAPETQYF	TGTGCCACCAGTGACCCGCTAGCGGCCCCAGAGACCCAGTACTTC
NA	TRBV7-9	NA	TRBJ2-7	CASSLSGAVQYF	TGTGCCAGCAGCTTGTCAGGTGCTGTGCAGTACTTC
NA	TRBV5-1	NA	TRBJ1-3	CASSLEGGAGSGNTIYF	TGCGCCAGCAGCTTGGAAGGGGGGGCCGGCTCTGGAAACACCATATATTTT
NA	TRBV18	NA	TRBJ1-2	CASSPPNRNYGYTF	TGTGCCAGCTCACCACCTAACAGAAACTATGGCTACACCTTC
NA	TRBV18	NA	TRBJ1-5	CASSPAGQINQPQHF	TGTGCCAGCTCACCGGCCGGACAGATCAATCAGCCCCAGCATTTT
NA	TRBV28	NA	TRBJ2-7	CASSTTVPYEQYF	TGTGCCAGCAGCACTACCGTCCCCTACGAGCAGTACTTC
NA	TRBV5-1	TRBD1	TRBJ2-7	CASSLQQGDAYEQYF	TGCGCCAGCAGCTTGCAGCAGGGGGACGCCTACGAGCAGTACTTC